This T cell receptor beta chain was profiled in a study of OX40 agonist ivuxolimab in advanced cancers. In its sample, this clone was seen once. Germline V gene sequence: CDR1 SGDLS, CDR2 YYNGEE. J gave up 6 bases and V 3 bases, and 7 bases lay outside the gene matches. The CDR3 totals 15 residues. The protocol was immunoSEQ multiplex PCR, while the TCRdb copy is restricted to in-frame clones and leaves out a portion. The sample consists of around 86,000 clones, approximately 89% of them appearing once. The chain recombines TRBV9 with TRBJ2-3; TRBD2 aligns across 10 bases. Sequences were derived from CD4+ or CD8+ T cells sorted from blood, sampled in a trial of the OX40 agonist ivuxolimab. The TCR sequence derives from an adult with an advanced solid tumor such as melanoma, head and neck, liver or kidney cancer. Written as DNA, the CDR3 is TGTGCCAGCAGCGAGACTAGCGGGCTTTGGGATACGCAGTATTTT. Its translation: CASSETSGLWDTQYF.